This T cell receptor (beta chain) is drawn from a study of T cells in localized non-small cell lung cancer. General study results and limits: The study detected a median about 60 of the top 100 tumor clones in adjacent lung. Higher blood T cell density went with longer overall survival. Sequencing, confined to only one tumor region, leaves heterogeneity possible.

The germline V gene has CDR1 SGHTA and CDR2 FQGTGA. There are 14 residues in the CDR3. V lost 5 bases and J 4 bases, leaving 13 bases between the germline ends. Generated by immunoSEQ multiplex PCR, the TCRdb table keeps only in-frame clones and is missing some. The sample lists around 50,000 clones, about nine tenths occurring once. A note on this clone: The antigen is undetermined.

V and J are TRBV7-3 and TRBJ2-3; a possible D gene is TRBD2 (5 bases). This specimen consisted of peripheral blood, obtained before any cancer treatment. This TCR derives from a male donor older than 55 with stage III squamous cell lung carcinoma. The CDR3 loop is CASSPTSFSDTQYF. CDR3 in DNA: TGTGCCAGCAGCCCTACTAGTTTCTCAGATACGCAGTATTTT.